This TCR beta chain was recorded in a study of cytomegalovirus exposure and HLA in healthy donors. In the case of this clone: Its antigen is undetermined.

Overall study results and limits: Confirmation was obtained in vitro that a few CMV-associated chains are specific for CMV antigens.

The germline CDR1 and CDR2 sequences are LGHNA and YSLEER. The V end was cut by 1 base, the J end by 7 bases, with 14 bases between. This CDR3 is built from 16 residues. A multiplex PCR was run with 60 Vbeta primers and 13 Jbeta primers. The method was immunoSEQ multiplex PCR; TCRdb's version includes in-frame clones alone and lacks a portion of them. The table has roughly 120,000 clones, 81% seen once. The chain is built from TRBV4-3 and TRBJ1-6; tentatively, D is TRBD1 (6 bases). Sequencing was performed on PBMCs. The receptor's source is a man aged 35 to 55 in good health and CMV-seronegative. The CDR3 spells CASSQGGGARNSPLHF. CDR3 nucleotide sequence: TGCGCCAGCAGCCAAGGAGGGGGGGCGAGGAATTCACCCCTCCACTTT.